Sequencing of this T cell receptor (beta chain) was carried out in a study of beta chain features in type 1 diabetes. Reverse transcribing all isolated RNA meant expressed TCRB transcripts were sequenced. Here immunoSEQ multiplex PCR was the method, and the copy in TCRdb shows in-frame clones only, minus some. This table has about 300,000 clones, around 7.3% appearing once. The germline V and J ends were trimmed by 2 bases and 0 bases, with 10 bases remaining between them. Looked up from germline, CDR1 is MNHEY and CDR2 is SVGAGI. This CDR3 has 15 residues. One heparinised draw of blood, averaging about 110 mL, came from each donor. All sorted populations exceeded 95% purity. Study-level results: Fewer junction insertions and more nucleotide deletions appeared in type 1 diabetes patients. High TCR expression in some cells could lead to their over-representation in cDNA sequencing.

Comments on this clone: The antigen remains unidentified.

V is TRBV6-5 and J is TRBJ1-2, with D possibly being TRBD1 (5 bases). This clonotype originated in a woman between 18 and 29 years old in good health. Sequencing was performed on central memory CD4+ T cells from blood. In DNA form, the CDR3 reads TGTGCCAGCAGTTACGGGGACTCCGCTAACTATGGCTACACCTTC. Translation: CASSYGDSANYGYTF.